The 9 T cell receptor beta chains below all came from one sample that was sequenced in a study of T cells in localized non-small cell lung cancer. Repertoires were generated with immunoSEQ multiplex PCR, while TCRdb's copy carries only in-frame clones and drops some. The sample includes roughly 4,700 clones, about 33% seen only once; the top ten take 9.3%. Material: lung tumor tissue, obtained before any cancer treatment. The receptor set was obtained from a woman aged 35-75 years with stage II squamous cell lung carcinoma.

This chain links TRBV6-8 with TRBJ2-7, with TRBD2 identical over 7 bases. With 3 bases clipped from V and 2 bases from J, the junction kept 19 bases outside the gene matches. Germline V gives CDR1 MNHGY, CDR2 SAAAGT. CDR3 length: 19 residues. The CDR3 region is CASSYTGEGGSPIAYEQYF. Here the CDR3 DNA reads TGTGCCAGCAGTTATACTGGGGAGGGCGGGAGCCCTATAGCCTACGAGCAGTACTTC.

In this sample, this clone turned up a few times. The chain has TRBV6-8 and TRBJ2-3; D is perhaps TRBD1 (6 bases). V lost 6 bases and J lost 7, with 11 bases in between. The CDR3 spans 12 residues. Per the germline V gene, CDR1 is MNHGY and CDR2 is SAAAGT. DNA of the CDR3: TGTGCCAGCAGGCGACGGGACAATACGCAGTATTTT. This sequence encodes CASRRRDNTQYF.

Only a few counts were recorded for this clone. The junction shows a germline mismatch at one end, possibly a read error. This chain links TRBV6-9 with TRBJ2-7, with TRBD1 identical over 8 bases. This CDR3 region has 11 residues. Per the germline V gene, CDR1 is MNHGY and CDR2 is SVAAGI. This CDR3 is CASFGPGQVHF. CDR3 DNA: TGTGCCAGTTTTGGGCCGGGACAGGTCCACTTC.

In its sample, this clone was seen a few times. The chain is built from TRBV6-7 and TRBJ2-1, with 7 bases matching TRBD1. TRBV6-7 is marked as an open reading frame, function uncertain. Trimming at V came to 5 bases and at J to 7 bases, leaving 11 bases not matched to a gene. The CDR3 consists of 15 residues. This CDR3 is CASSPRLGQINEQFF. In DNA form, the CDR3 reads TGTGCCAGCAGTCCCCGATTGGGACAGATTAATGAGCAGTTCTTC.

This clone was seen a single time. J is TRBJ2-1 and V is TRBV5-1; D remains ambiguous. This CDR3 has 15 residues. With 4 bases removed from V and 4 bases from J, the gap between germline ends came to 15 bases. The germline CDR1 and CDR2 sequences are SGHRS and YFSETQ. CDR3 sequence reads: CASSPLRTTYNEQFF. DNA of the CDR3: TGCGCCAGCAGCCCCCTTCGGACCACATACAATGAGCAGTTCTTC.

The genes are TRBV4-1 and TRBJ2-7, with 8 bases identical to TRBD2. V lost 0 bases to trimming and J lost 2 bases; unmatched junction nucleotides: 15. The CDR3 totals 19 residues. CDR1 is MGHRA and CDR2 is YSYEKL in the germline V gene. The CDR3 DNA is TGCGCCAGCAGCCAAGATACGATGCGGGATAGCGGGGTCCCCTACGAGCAGTACTTC. Translation gives CASSQDTMRDSGVPYEQYF.

The chain recombines TRBV6-8 with TRBJ2-1, with D tentatively TRBD1 or TRBD2 (5 bases each). The germline V gene has CDR1 MNHGY and CDR2 SAAAGT. Trimming removed 7 bases at V and 7 bases at J, with 11 bases between. This CDR3 comprises 12 residues. This CDR3 is CASTTGPNEQFF. CDR3 nucleotide sequence: TGTGCCAGCACCACGGGACCTAATGAGCAGTTCTTC.

This clone was found a few times. The chain has TRBV11-3 and TRBJ2-2, with 9 bases aligning to TRBD2. The junction had 1 base not matched to a gene; V was cut back by 0 bases and J by 5 bases. The CDR3 sequence is 15 residues long. Looked up from germline, CDR1 is SGHNT and CDR2 is YENEEA. CDR3 protein: CASSLEGLATGELFF. As DNA, the CDR3 is TGTGCCAGCAGCTTAGAGGGACTAGCAACCGGGGAGCTGTTTTTT.

V usage is TRBV6-8 and J usage is TRBJ1-2, with 9 bases lining up with TRBD1. V gave up 4 bases and J gave up 2 bases; unmatched junction bases: 8. The CDR3 sequence is 16 residues long. Germline assignment: CDR1 MNHGY and CDR2 SAAAGT. CDR3 sequence: CASSWDREASNYGYTF. The CDR3, as DNA: TGTGCCAGCAGTTGGGACAGGGAAGCGTCCAACTATGGCTACACCTTC.